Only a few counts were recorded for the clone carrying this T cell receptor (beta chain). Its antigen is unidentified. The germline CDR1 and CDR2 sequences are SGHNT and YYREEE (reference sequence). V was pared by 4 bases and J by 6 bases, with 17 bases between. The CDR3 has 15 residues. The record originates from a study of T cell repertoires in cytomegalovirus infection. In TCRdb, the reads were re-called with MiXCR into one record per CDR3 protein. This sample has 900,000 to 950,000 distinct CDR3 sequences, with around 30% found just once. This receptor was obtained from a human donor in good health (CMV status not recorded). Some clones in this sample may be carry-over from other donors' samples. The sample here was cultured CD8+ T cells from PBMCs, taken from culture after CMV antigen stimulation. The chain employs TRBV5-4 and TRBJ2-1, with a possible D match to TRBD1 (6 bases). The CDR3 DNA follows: TGTGCCAGCAGCCAGAATATCGGACAGCCCAATGAGCAGTTCTTC. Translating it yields CASSQNIGQPNEQFF. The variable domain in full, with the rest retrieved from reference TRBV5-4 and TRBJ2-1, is ETGVTQSPTHLIKTRGQQVTLRCSSQSGHNTVSWYQQALGQGPQFIFQYYREEENGRGNFPPRFSGLQFPNYSSELNVNALELDDSALYLCASSQNIGQPNEQFFGPGTRLTVL.